The clone carrying this TCR beta chain was counted a single time. These data come from a study of blood T cell repertoires in COVID-19. The CDR3 contains 13 residues. Trimming cost V 2 bases and J 1 base, with 6 bases left between them. Per the germline V gene, CDR1 is MDHEN and CDR2 is SYDVKM. The repertoire was sequenced with immunoSEQ multiplex PCR; TCRdb's copy has only in-frame clones and lacks some. The sample has a few hundred thousand clones; 87% are singletons. Sequenced: PBMCs or T cells enriched from blood (not recorded which). The TCR originated in a woman aged 25 to 39 who had recovered from COVID-19. The chain uses TRBV28 and TRBJ2-7; D unresolved. CDR3 in DNA: TGTGCCAGCAGTTTAGTCAGTTCCTACGAGCAGTACTTC. Protein product: CASSLVSSYEQYF.